The 15 T cell receptor beta chains below were found in one sample sequenced in a study of T cells after yellow fever vaccination. From the 5' RACE reads, TCRdb called clonotypes with MiXCR, one entry per CDR3 protein. Of over 110,000 distinct CDR3 sequences in the sample, approximately 7.7% were seen once. Sequencing was performed on CD4+ T cells sorted from PBMCs, taken 5 days after the yellow fever booster vaccination. These receptors were collected from a man younger than 45 who received the YFV17D yellow fever vaccine.

This clonotype showed up many times. The V gene is TRBV15, the J gene TRBJ2-7; the D gene is possibly TRBD2 (5 bases). This CDR3 is built from 15 residues. CDR1 is LNHNV and CDR2 is YYDKDF in the germline V gene (reference sequence). V was cut by 4 bases and J by 6 bases, with 19 bases left in between. Written as DNA, the CDR3 is TGTGCCACCAGCACTACTGCGGGCTTCCTGGGCGAGCAGTACTTC. Translation: CATSTTAGFLGEQYF.

This clonotype was counted only a few times. The CDR3 region is CASRPSGGTVSGANVLTF. The DNA of the CDR3 is TGTGCCAGCAGACCAAGCGGCGGCACTGTCTCTGGGGCCAACGTCCTGACTTTC. The chain joins TRBV4-2 to TRBJ2-6; D perhaps matches TRBD2 (5 bases). Germline CDR1 reads LGHNA; CDR2 reads YNFKEQ. The CDR3 is made up of 18 amino acids. The V gene lost 6 bases and the J gene lost 0 bases, with 18 bases spanning the gap.

This clonotype was picked up a small number of times. This chain links TRBV5-4 with TRBJ2-1; 11 bases match TRBD2. This CDR3 has 15 residues. V was clipped by 4 bases and J by 2 bases; unmatched bases: 2. Per germline, CDR1 SGHNT and CDR2 YYREEE (reference sequence). The DNA for the CDR3 is TGTGCCAGCAGCACGACTAGCGGGACCTACAATGAGCAGTTCTTC. Translated, it gives CASSTTSGTYNEQFF.

At least ten counts were recorded for this clonotype. The V call is TRBV5-1, the J call TRBJ2-7; TRBD2 aligns across 11 bases. The germline V gene has CDR1 SGHRS and CDR2 YFSETQ. The V segment lost 1 base and the J segment 5 bases; nucleotides outside the gene matches: 5. The CDR3 length is 15 residues. The CDR3 spells CASSLSTSGSDEQYF. For the CDR3, the DNA is TGCGCCAGCAGCTTGAGCACTAGCGGGAGTGACGAGCAGTACTTC.

This clonotype was counted at least ten times. V and J are TRBV5-1 and TRBJ2-1; D gene ambiguous. The germline V and J ends were trimmed by 4 bases and 10 bases, with 12 bases remaining between them. Germline CDR1 and CDR2: SGHRS and YFSETQ. CDR3 length: 12 amino acids. DNA for the CDR3: TGCGCCAGCAGCCCTAATCCAGAGGAGCAGTTCTTC. It translates to CASSPNPEEQFF.

This clonotype was picked up many times. V gene TRBV4-3 combines with J gene TRBJ2-7; D unclear. Deletions cut 4 bases from V and 1 base from J, with 20 bases between. Germline CDR1 is LGHNA and CDR2 is YSLEER. The CDR3 has 17 amino acids. The CDR3 loop reads CASSLETQRTVSYEQYF. The DNA of the CDR3 is TGCGCCAGCAGCCTCGAGACCCAGCGCACGGTATCCTACGAGCAGTACTTC.

This clonotype has a count of ten or more. The chain has TRBV9 and TRBJ2-7; no definite D call. Germline V CDR1 and CDR2: SGDLS, YYNGEE. V was clipped by 0 bases and J by 8 bases, with 3 bases between them. This CDR3 spans 10 amino acids. The DNA of the CDR3 is TGTGCCAGCAGCGTAGGGCAGCAGTACTTC. Protein: CASSVGQQYF.

This clonotype was observed a few times. The chain combines TRBV7-2 with TRBJ1-2; D perhaps matches TRBD1 (6 bases). V was trimmed by 5 bases and J by 8 bases, leaving 15 bases between them. Germline CDR1 and CDR2: SGHTA and FQGNSA. The CDR3 extends over 13 amino acids. The CDR3 region has the DNA TGTGCCAGCAGCCGGACAGCCCCGAGGGGCTACACCTTC. This translates into CASSRTAPRGYTF.

This clonotype was seen repeatedly, ten times or more. This chain joins TRBV5-1 and TRBJ2-7, with TRBD2 matching 7 bases. Germline V gene sequence: CDR1 SGHRS, CDR2 YFSETQ. There are 16 residues in the CDR3. J lost 3 bases, V lost 4 bases, and 13 bases had no gene match. CDR3 in DNA: TGCGCCAGCAGCACCGGGACTACCCCGTCTGTCTACGAGCAGTACTTC. Protein: CASSTGTTPSVYEQYF.

This clonotype was recorded many times. The rearrangement uses TRBV5-1 and TRBJ2-3; TRBD2 aligns across 7 bases. CDR3 length: 15 amino acids. With V trimmed by 6 bases and J by 2 bases, 9 bases remained unmatched. Per germline, CDR1 SGHRS and CDR2 YFSETQ. For the CDR3, the DNA is TGCGCCAGCATCCAGGGAGGGAGGTTCACAGATACGCAGTATTTT. Amino acid sequence: CASIQGGRFTDTQYF.

The table lists this clonotype with many counts. The chain links TRBV20-1 to TRBJ2-3, with D possibly being TRBD2 (6 bases). This CDR3 is built from 14 residues. Germline loops: CDR1 DFQATT, CDR2 SNEGSKA (reference sequence). V gave up 6 bases and J gave up 1 base, with 14 bases separating them. CDR3: CSADGRGRTDTQYF. CDR3 sequence (DNA): TGCAGTGCCGATGGGCGGGGTCGCACAGATACGCAGTATTTT.

This clonotype has a count of ten or more. The chain is built from TRBV20-1 and TRBJ1-3; D not certain. Germline CDR1 is DFQATT and CDR2 is SNEGSKA (reference sequence). The CDR3 runs to 12 residues. Deletions cut 5 bases from V and 4 bases from J, with 9 bases between. DNA of the CDR3: TGCAGTGCTGGAACCGGGGGAAACACCATATATTTT. Translated: CSAGTGGNTIYF.

The table lists this clonotype with many counts. V and J are TRBV3-1 and TRBJ2-5; 11 bases are a match to TRBD2. The germline CDR1 and CDR2 sequences are LGHDT and YNNKEL (reference sequence). CDR3 length: 15 residues. The V segment lost 3 bases and the J segment 6 bases; nucleotides outside the gene matches: 6. The CDR3 DNA reads TGTGCCAGCAGCCACCTTCTAGCGGGAGGACAGACCCAGTACTTC. This gives the protein CASSHLLAGGQTQYF.

This clonotype was seen a handful of times. V is TRBV12-2 and J is TRBJ2-7; no check of the table's D call, TRBD1, against the DNA was made. TRBV12-2 is classified as a pseudogene. This CDR3 contains 15 residues. The CDR3 nucleotides are TGTGCAAGTCGCTTCATTGCGGGGGTATCCTACGAGCAGTACTTC. It yields the protein CASRFIAGVSYEQYF.

The sample holds many counts of this clonotype. CDR3 sequence reads: CASPPEAGLVNEQYF. The DNA of the CDR3 is TGTGCCAGCCCACCCGAGGCAGGGTTGGTAAACGAGCAGTACTTC. The V and J genes are TRBV6-5 and TRBJ2-7, with D tentatively TRBD1 (5 bases). Trimming cost V 8 bases and J 5 bases, with 22 bases left between them. The CDR3 contains 15 residues. Germline lookup yields CDR1 MNHEY and CDR2 SVGAGI.